This TCR beta chain was captured in a study of T-cell reconstitution after alpha-beta-depleted transplantation in children. This CDR3 has 16 residues. Per the germline V gene, CDR1 is MNHNS and CDR2 is SASEGT. After removal of 1 base from V and 4 bases from J, the junction contained 8 bases not matched to a gene. A library of TCRbeta sequences, prepared with unique molecular identifiers, was generated. TCRdb re-analysed the PCR reads in MiXCR, keeping a single row per CDR3 protein. The data show roughly 590,000 distinct CDR3 sequences, roughly 17% seen once. This clonotype was observed many times. Here the sequenced sample was PBMCs from the stem cell graft donor, taken from the stem cell graft. The chain combines TRBV6-1 with TRBJ1-2; TRBD1 matches 8 bases. This clonotype originated in a human donor who donated a stem cell graft to a child with acute myeloid leukemia. CDR3 in DNA: TGTGCCAGCAGTGAAGTTAGAAGGGACAGGCCCTATGGCTACACCTTC. This encodes CASSEVRRDRPYGYTF.